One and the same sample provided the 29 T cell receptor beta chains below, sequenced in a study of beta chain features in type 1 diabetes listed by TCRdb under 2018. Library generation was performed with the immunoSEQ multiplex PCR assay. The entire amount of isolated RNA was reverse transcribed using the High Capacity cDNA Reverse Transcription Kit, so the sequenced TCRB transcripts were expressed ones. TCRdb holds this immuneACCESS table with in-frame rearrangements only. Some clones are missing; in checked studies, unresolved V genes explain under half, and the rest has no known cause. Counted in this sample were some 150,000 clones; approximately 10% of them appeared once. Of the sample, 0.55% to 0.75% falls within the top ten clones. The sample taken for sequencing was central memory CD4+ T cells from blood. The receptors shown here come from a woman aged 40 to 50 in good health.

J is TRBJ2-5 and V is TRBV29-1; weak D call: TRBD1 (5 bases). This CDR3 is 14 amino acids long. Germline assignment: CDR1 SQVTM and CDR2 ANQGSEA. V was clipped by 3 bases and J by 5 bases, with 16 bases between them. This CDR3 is CSVDGQGKGETQYF. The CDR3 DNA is TGCAGCGTTGATGGGCAAGGGAAGGGGGAGACCCAGTACTTC.

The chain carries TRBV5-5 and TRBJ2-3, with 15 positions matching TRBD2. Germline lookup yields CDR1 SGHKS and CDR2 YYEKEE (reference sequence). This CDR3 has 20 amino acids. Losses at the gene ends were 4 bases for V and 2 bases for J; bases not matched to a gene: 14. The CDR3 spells CASSLRTSGGGGVNTDTQYF. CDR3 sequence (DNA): TGTGCCAGCAGCCTTCGGACTAGCGGGGGGGGCGGGGTAAACACAGATACGCAGTATTTT.

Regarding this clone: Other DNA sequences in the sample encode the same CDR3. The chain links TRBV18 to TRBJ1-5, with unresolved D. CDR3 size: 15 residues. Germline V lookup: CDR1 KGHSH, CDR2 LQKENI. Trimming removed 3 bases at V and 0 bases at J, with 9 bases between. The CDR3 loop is CASSPTRNSNQPQHF. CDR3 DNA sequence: TGTGCCAGCTCACCTACACGTAATAGCAATCAGCCCCAGCATTTT.

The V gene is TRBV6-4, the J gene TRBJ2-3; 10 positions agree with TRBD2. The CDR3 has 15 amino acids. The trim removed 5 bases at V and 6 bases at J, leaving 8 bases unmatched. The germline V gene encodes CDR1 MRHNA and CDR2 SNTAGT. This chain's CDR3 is CASSSQRGGKDTQYF. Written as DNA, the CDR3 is TGTGCCAGCAGTAGCCAGCGGGGGGGCAAGGATACGCAGTATTTT.

The CDR3 here is CASSLRGGLGADTQYF. For the CDR3, the DNA is TGTGCCAGCAGCTTACGGGGGGGACTAGGGGCAGATACGCAGTATTTT. V usage is TRBV7-2 and J usage is TRBJ2-3, with 8 positions matching TRBD2. J gave up 4 bases and V 2 bases, and 8 bases lay outside the gene matches. CDR1 SGHTA and CDR2 FQGNSA come from the germline V gene. The CDR3 covers 16 residues.

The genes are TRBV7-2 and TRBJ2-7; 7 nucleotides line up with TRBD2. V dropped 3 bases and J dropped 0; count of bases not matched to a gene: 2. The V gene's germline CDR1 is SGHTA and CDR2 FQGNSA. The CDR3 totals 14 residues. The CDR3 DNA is TGTGCCAGCAGCTTTTCGGGGGGCTCCTACGAGCAGTACTTC. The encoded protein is CASSFSGGSYEQYF. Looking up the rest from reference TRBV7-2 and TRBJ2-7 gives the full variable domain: GAGVSQSPSNKVTEKGKDVELRCDPISGHTALYWYRQSLGQGLEFLIYFQGNSAPDKSGLPSDRFSAERTGGSVSTLTIQRTQQEDSAVYLCASSFSGGSYEQYFGPGTRLTVT.

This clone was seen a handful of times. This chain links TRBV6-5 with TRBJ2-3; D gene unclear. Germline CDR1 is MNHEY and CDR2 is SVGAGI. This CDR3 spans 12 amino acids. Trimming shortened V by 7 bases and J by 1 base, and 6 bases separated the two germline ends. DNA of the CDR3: TGTGCCAGCACTACCGGCACAGATACGCAGTATTTT. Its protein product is CASTTGTDTQYF.

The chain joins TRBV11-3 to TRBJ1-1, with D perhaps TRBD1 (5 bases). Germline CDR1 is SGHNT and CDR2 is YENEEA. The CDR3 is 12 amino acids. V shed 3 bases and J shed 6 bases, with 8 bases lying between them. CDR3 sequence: CASSFTGAEAFF. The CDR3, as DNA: TGTGCCAGCAGCTTTACGGGGGCTGAAGCTTTCTTT.

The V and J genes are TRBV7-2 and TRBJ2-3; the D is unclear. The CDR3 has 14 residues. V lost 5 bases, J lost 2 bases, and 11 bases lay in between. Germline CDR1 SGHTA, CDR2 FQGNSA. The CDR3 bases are TGTGCCAGCAGCGCCAGGCGTTTCACAGATACGCAGTATTTT. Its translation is CASSARRFTDTQYF.

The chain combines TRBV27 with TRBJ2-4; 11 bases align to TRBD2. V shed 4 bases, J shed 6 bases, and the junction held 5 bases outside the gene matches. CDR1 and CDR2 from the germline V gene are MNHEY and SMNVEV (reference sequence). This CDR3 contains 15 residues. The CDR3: CASSSGSGGANIQYF. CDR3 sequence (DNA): TGTGCCAGCAGTTCCGGTAGCGGGGGGGCAAACATTCAGTACTTC.

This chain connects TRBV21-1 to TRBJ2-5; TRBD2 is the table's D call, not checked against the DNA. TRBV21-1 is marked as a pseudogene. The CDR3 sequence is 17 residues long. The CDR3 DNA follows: TGTGCCAGCAGCAAAGAAGGACTAGCGGGGGAGCAAGAGACCCAGTACTTC. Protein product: CASSKEGLAGEQETQYF.

The CDR3 DNA follows: TGCGCCAGCAGCCAAGCCGGGGGGGCGGTCGCAGATACGCAGTATTTT. It yields the protein CASSQAGGAVADTQYF. The V and J genes are TRBV4-1 and TRBJ2-3, with 8 bases identical to TRBD2. Trimming removed 1 base from V and 4 bases from J; junction bases left unmatched: 7. The CDR3 length is 16 residues. Germline V CDR1 and CDR2: MGHRA, YSYEKL.

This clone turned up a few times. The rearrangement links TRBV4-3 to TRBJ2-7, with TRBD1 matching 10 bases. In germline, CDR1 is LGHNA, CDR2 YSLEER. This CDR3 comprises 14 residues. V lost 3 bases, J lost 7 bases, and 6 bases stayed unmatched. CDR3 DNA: TGCGCCAGCAGCCAGGACAGGGGGATCGGTGAGCAGTACTTC. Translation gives CASSQDRGIGEQYF.

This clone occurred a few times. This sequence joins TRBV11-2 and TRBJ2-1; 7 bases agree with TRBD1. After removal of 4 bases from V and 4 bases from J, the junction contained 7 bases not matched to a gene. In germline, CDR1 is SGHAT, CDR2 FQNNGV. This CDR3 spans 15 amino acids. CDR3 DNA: TGTGCCAGCAGCTCTTTACAGGGGACGTACAATGAGCAGTTCTTC. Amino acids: CASSSLQGTYNEQFF.

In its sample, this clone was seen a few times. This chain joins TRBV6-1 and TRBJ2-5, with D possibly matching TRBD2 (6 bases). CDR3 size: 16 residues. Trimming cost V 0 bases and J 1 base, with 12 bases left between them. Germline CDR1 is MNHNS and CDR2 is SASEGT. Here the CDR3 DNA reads TGTGCCAGCAGTGAAGCGCCGGGAGCTACCCAAGAGACCCAGTACTTC. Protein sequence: CASSEAPGATQETQYF.

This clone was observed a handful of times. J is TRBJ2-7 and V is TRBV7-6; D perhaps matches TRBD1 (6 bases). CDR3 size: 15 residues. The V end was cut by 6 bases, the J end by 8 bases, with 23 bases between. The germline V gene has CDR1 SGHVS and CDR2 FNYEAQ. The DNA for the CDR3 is TGTGCCAGCAGTTCATTCGGGGACAAGGATAGGAAGCAGTACTTC. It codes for CASSSFGDKDRKQYF.

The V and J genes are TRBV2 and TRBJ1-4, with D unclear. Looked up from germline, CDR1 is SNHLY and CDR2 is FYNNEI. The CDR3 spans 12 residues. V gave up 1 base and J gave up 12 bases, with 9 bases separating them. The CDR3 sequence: CASSEDRQELFF. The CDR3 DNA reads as TGTGCCAGCAGTGAAGATCGGCAGGAACTGTTTTTT.

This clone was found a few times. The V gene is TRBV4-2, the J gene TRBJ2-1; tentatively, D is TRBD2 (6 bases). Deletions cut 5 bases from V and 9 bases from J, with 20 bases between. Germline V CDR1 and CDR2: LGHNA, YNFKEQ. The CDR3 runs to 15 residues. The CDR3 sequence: CASSLDAAGEVEQFF. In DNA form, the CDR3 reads TGTGCCAGCAGCTTGGATGCGGCCGGGGAGGTTGAGCAGTTCTTC.

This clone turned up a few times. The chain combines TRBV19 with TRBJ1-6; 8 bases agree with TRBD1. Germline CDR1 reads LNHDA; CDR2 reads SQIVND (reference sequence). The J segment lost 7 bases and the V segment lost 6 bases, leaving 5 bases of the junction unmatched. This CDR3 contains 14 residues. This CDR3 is CASRQTGANSPLHF. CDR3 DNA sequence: TGTGCCAGTAGGCAGACAGGGGCGAATTCACCCCTCCACTTT.

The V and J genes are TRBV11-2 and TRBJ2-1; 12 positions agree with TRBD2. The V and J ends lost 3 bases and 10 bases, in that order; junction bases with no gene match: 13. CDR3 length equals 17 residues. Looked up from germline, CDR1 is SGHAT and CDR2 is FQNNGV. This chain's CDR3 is CASSLRLAGVRGLEQFF. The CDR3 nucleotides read TGTGCCAGCAGCTTGAGACTAGCGGGGGTCAGGGGATTGGAGCAGTTCTTC. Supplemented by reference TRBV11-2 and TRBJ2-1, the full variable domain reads EAGVAQSPRYKIIEKRQSVAFWCNPISGHATLYWYQQILGQGPKLLIQFQNNGVVDDSQLPKDRFSAERLKGVDSTLKIQPAKLEDSAVYLCASSLRLAGVRGLEQFFGPGTRLTVL.

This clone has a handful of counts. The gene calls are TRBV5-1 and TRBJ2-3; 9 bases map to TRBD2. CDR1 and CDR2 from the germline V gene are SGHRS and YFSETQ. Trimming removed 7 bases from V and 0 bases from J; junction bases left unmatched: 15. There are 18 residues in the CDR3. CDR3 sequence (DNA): TGCGCCAGCTTTCACGGGGCTAGCGGGGCTTCTAGCACAGATACGCAGTATTTT. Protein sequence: CASFHGASGASSTDTQYF.

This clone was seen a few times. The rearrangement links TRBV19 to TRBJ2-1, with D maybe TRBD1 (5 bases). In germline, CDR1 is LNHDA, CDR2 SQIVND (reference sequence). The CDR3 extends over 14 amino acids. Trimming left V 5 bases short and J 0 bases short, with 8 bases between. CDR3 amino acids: CASSPRGSYNEQFF. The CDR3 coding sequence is TGTGCCAGTAGTCCAAGGGGCTCCTACAATGAGCAGTTCTTC.

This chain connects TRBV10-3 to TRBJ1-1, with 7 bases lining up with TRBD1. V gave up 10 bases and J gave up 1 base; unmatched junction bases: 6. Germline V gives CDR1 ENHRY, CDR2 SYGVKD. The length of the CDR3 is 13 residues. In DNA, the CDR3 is TGTGCCACCGGACAGGTCCAGAACACTGAAGCTTTCTTT. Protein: CATGQVQNTEAFF.

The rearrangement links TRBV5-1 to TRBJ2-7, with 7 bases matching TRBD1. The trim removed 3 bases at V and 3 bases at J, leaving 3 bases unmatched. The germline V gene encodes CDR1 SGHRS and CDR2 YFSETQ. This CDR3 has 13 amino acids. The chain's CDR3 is CASSSGTVYEQYF. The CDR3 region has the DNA TGCGCCAGCAGCTCCGGGACAGTCTACGAGCAGTACTTC.

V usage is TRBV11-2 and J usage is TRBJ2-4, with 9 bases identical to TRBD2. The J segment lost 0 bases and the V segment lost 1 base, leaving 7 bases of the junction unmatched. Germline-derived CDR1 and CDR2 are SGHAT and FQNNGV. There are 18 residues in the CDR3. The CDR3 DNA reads TGTGCCAGCAGCTTAGGTCGCGGGGGGGCCCTAGCCAAAAACATTCAGTACTTC. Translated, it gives CASSLGRGGALAKNIQYF. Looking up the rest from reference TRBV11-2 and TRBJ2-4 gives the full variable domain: EAGVAQSPRYKIIEKRQSVAFWCNPISGHATLYWYQQILGQGPKLLIQFQNNGVVDDSQLPKDRFSAERLKGVDSTLKIQPAKLEDSAVYLCASSLGRGGALAKNIQYFGAGTRLSVL.

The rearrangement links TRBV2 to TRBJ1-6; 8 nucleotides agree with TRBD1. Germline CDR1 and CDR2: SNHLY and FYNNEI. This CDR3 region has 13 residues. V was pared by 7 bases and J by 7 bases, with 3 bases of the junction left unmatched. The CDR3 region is CASTGQGNSPLHF. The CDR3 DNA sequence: TGTGCCAGCACCGGACAGGGAAATTCACCCCTCCACTTT. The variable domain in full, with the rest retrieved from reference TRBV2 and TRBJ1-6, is EPEVTQTPSHQVTQMGQEVILRCVPISNHLYFYWYRQILGQKVEFLVSFYNNEISEKSEIFDDQFSVERPDGSNFTLKIRSTKLEDSAMYFCASTGQGNSPLHFGNGTRLTVT.

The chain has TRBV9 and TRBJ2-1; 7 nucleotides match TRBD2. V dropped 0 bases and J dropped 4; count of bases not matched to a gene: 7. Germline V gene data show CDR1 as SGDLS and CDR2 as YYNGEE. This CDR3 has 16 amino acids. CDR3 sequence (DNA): TGTGCCAGCAGCGTAGTGTGGGGGGGATCATACAATGAGCAGTTCTTC. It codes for CASSVVWGGSYNEQFF.

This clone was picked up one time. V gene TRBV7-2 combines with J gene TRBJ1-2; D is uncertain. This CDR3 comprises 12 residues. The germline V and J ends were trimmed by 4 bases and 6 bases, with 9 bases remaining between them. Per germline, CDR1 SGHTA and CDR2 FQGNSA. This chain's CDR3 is CASSSRSNGYTF. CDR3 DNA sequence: TGTGCCAGCAGCTCGAGATCGAATGGCTACACCTTC.

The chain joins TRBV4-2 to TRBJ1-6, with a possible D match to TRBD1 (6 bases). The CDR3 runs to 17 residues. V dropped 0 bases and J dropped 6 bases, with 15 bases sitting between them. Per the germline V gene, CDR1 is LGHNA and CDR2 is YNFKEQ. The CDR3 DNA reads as TGTGCCAGCAGCCAAGATGGAACAGGGAACGCTAATTCACCCCTCCACTTT. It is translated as CASSQDGTGNANSPLHF.